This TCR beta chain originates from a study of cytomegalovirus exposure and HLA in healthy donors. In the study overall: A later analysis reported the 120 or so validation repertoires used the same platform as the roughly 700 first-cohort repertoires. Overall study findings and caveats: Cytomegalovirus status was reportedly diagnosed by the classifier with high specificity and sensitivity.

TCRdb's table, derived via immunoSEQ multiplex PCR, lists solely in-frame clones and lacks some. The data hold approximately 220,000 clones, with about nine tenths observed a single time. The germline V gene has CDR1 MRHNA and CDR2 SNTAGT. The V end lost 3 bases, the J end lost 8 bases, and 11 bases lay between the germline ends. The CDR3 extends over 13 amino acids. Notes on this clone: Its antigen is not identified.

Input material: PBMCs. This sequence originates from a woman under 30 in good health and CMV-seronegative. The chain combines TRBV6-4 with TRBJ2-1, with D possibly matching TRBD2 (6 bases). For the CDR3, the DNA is TGTGCCAGCAGTGAGACTAGGTGGGATGAGCAGTTCTTC. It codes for CASSETRWDEQFF.